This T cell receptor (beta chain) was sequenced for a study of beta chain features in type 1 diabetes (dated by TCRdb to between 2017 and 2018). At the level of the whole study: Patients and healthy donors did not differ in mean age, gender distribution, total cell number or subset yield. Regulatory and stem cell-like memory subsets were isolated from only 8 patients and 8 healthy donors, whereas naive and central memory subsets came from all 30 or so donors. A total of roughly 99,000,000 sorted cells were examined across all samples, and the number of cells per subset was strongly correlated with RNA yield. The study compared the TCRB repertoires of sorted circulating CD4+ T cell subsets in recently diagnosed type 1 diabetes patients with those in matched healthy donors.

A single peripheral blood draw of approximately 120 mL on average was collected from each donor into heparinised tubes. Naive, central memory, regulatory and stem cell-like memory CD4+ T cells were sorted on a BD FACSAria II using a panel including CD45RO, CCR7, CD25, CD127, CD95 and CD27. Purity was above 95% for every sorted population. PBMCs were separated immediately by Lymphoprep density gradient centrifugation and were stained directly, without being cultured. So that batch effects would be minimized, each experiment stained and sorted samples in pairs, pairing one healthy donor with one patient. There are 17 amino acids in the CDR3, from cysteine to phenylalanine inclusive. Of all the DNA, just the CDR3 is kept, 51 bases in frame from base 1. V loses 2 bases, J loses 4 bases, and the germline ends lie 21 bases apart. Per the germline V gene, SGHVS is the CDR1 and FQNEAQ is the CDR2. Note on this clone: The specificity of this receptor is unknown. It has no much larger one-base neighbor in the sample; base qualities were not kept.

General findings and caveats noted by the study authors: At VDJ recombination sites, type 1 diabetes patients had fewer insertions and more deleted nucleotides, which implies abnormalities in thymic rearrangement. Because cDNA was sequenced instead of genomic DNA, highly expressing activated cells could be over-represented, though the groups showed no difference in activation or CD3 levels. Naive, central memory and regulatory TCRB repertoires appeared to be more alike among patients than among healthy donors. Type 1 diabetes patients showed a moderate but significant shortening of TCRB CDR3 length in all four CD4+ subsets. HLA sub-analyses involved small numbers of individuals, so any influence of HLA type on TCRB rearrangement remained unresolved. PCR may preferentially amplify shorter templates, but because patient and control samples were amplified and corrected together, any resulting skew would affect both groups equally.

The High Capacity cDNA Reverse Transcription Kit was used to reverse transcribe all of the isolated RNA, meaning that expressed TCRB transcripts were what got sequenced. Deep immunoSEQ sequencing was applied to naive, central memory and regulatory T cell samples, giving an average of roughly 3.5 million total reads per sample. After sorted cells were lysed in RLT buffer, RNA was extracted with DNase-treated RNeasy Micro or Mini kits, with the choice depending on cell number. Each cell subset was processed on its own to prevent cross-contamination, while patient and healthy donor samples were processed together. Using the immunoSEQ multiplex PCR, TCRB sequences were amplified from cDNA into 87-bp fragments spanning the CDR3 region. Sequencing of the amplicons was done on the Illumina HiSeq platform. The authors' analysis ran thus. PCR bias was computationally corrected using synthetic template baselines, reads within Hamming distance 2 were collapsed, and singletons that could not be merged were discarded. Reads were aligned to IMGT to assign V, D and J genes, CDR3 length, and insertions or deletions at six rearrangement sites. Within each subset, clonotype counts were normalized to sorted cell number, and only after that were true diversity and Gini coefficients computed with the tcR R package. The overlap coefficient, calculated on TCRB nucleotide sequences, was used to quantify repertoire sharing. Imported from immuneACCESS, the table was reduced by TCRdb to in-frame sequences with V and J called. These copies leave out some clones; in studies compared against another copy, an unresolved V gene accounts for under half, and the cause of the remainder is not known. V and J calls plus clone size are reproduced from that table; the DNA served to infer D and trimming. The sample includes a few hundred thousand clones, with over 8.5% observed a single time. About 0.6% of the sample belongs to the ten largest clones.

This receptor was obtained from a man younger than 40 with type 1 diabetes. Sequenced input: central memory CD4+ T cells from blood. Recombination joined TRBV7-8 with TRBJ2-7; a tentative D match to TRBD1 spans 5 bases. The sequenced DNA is TGTGCCAGCAGCTTAATGGGGCGGCAGAACCCGTGGTACGAGCAGTACTTC. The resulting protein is CASSLMGRQNPWYEQYF.